This T cell receptor (beta chain) was profiled in a study of blood T cell repertoires in COVID-19. The data were produced by immunoSEQ multiplex PCR, yet TCRdb's version contains in-frame clones alone and is incomplete. The repertoire consists of some 250,000 clones, with about 89% occurring once and the leading ten covering roughly 10%. CDR3 length: 15 amino acids. This chain connects TRBV21-1 to TRBJ2-1; TRBD1 reflects the table's D call only, with no check against the DNA. TRBV21-1 is a recognized pseudogene. Sequenced input: PBMCs or T cells enriched from blood (not recorded which). The receptor comes from a middle-aged man who had recovered from COVID-19. The CDR3: CASSKRRDSEREQFF. In DNA, the CDR3 is TGTGCCAGCAGCAAACGCCGGGACAGCGAACGGGAGCAGTTCTTC.